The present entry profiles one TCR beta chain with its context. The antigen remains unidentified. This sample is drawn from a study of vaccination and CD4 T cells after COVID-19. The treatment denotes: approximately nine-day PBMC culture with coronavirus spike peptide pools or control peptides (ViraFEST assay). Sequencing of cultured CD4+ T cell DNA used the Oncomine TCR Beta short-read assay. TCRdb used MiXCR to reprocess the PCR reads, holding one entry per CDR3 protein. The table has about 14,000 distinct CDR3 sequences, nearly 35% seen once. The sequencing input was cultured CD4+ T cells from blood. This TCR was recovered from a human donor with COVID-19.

CDR3: CASSFQGADGYTF. CDR3 sequence (DNA): TGTGCCAGCAGTTTCCAGGGGGCTGATGGCTACACCTTC. The chain employs TRBV6-5 and TRBJ1-2, with 8 bases fitting TRBD1. Germline trimming cut 4 bases from V and 6 bases from J; bases unmatched to any gene: 4. The CDR3 spans 13 residues. Germline values: CDR1 MNHEY, CDR2 SVGAGI.